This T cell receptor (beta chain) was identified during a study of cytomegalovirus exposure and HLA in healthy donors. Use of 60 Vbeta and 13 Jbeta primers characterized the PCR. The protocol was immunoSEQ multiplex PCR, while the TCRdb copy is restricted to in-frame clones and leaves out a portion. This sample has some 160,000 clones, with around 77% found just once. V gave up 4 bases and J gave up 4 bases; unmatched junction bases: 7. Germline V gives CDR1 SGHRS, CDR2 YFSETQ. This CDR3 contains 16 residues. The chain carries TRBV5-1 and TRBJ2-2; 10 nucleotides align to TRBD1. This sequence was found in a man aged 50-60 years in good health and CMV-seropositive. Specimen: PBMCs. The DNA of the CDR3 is TGCGCCAGCAGCCTGGGGGACAGGGGAGGCACCGGGGAGCTGTTTTTT. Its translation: CASSLGDRGGTGELFF.